One and the same sample provided the 3 T cell receptor beta chains below, sequenced in a study of Ad26.COV2.S vaccination and SARS-CoV-2 variants (dated by TCRdb to about 2021). Sample treatment or condition, as interpreted from the label and publication: around 19 received Ad26.COV2.S at low or high dose, single or two shots; roughly five received placebo; per-sample allocation not given. Repertoires of vaccine and placebo recipients were sequenced from samples collected on day 63 after the first injection. Receptor amplification or capture employed the immunoSEQ multiplex PCR assay. TCRdb took over this immuneACCESS table, retaining in-frame rearrangements with V and J assigned. Such tables are incomplete; in checked studies, under half of the missing clones stem from an unresolved V gene, and the remainder is unexplained. The sample records around 450,000 clones, 89% of which are singletons. 2% to 3% of the sample rests with the top ten.

Sample: peripheral blood, taken in a trial of Ad26.COV2.S vaccine versus placebo. The receptors here all came from a person between 18 and 60 years old who received the Ad26.COV2.S COVID-19 vaccine or a placebo.

This CDR3 is CASTIGRQPQHF. The CDR3 DNA sequence: TGTGCCAGTACTATCGGGCGGCAGCCCCAGCATTTT. The chain joins TRBV19 to TRBJ1-5; D is uncertain. The V end lost 7 bases, the J end lost 7 bases, and 11 bases lay between the germline ends. Germline CDR1 LNHDA, CDR2 SQIVND (reference sequence). This CDR3 contains 12 residues.

The rearrangement joins TRBV28 to TRBJ1-3, with a possible D match to TRBD1 (5 bases). Germline V gene data show CDR1 as MDHEN and CDR2 as SYDVKM. This CDR3 region has 12 residues. Trimming shortened V by 9 bases and J by 2 bases, and 8 bases separated the two germline ends. CDR3 sequence reads: CASRGAGNTIYF. The CDR3 DNA sequence: TGTGCCAGTAGGGGTGCTGGAAACACCATATATTTT.

The V and J genes are TRBV13 and TRBJ1-2; maybe TRBD1 (6 bases). This CDR3 comprises 15 residues. V dropped 2 bases and J dropped 4 bases, with 14 bases sitting between them. In germline, CDR1 is PRHDT, CDR2 FYEKMQ (reference sequence). The CDR3 region has the DNA TGTGCCAGCAGCTTAAGTGTGGGCAGGGGCTATGGCTACACCTTC. Its protein product is CASSLSVGRGYGYTF.